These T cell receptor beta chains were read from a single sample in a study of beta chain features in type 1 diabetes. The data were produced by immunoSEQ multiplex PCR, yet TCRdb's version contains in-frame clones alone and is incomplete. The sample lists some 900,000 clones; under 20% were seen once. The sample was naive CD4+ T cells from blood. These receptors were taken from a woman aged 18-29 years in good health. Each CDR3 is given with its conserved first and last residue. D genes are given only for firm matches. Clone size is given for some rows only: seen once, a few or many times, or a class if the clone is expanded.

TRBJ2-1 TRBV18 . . CASSPAVVSYNEQFF TGTGCCAGCTCACCAGCAGTGGTTTCCTACAATGAGCAGTTCTTC
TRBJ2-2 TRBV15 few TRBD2 CASSWGLAANTGELFF TGTGCCAGTTCCTGGGGACTAGCGGCGAACACCGGGGAGCTGTTTTTT
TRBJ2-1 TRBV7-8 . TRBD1 CASSFMGQYYNEQFF TGTGCCAGCAGCTTTATGGGACAGTATTACAATGAGCAGTTCTTC
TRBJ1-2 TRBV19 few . CASTVASGAGYGYTF TGTGCCAGTACAGTGGCATCCGGGGCTGGTTATGGCTACACCTTC
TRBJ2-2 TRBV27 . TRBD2 CASSASSGIFAGELFF TGTGCCAGCAGTGCCTCCAGCGGGATATTTGCCGGGGAGCTGTTTTTT
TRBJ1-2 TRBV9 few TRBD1 CASSPQGFDYGYTF TGTGCCAGCAGCCCACAGGGGTTTGACTATGGCTACACCTTC
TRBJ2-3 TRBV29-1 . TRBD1 CSVRTGLGTDTQYF TGCAGCGTTAGGACAGGGTTGGGCACAGATACGCAGTATTTT
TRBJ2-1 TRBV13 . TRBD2 CASSAYSTSGTISSYNEQFF TGTGCCAGCAGCGCTTACTCGACTAGCGGGACGATAAGCTCCTACAATGAGCAGTTCTTC
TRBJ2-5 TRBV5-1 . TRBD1 CASSLGVGQQETQYF TGCGCCAGCAGTCTTGGAGTGGGACAGCAAGAGACCCAGTACTTC
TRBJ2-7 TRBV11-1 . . CASSLVLGEQYF TGTGCCAGCAGCTTAGTTTTGGGCGAGCAGTACTTC
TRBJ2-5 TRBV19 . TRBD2 CASSMGLLAGAETQYF TGTGCCAGTAGTATGGGTCTGTTGGCGGGAGCAGAGACCCAGTACTTC
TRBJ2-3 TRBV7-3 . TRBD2 CASSLTGTSGTDTQYF TGTGCCAGCAGCTTGACCGGGACTAGCGGCACAGATACGCAGTATTTT
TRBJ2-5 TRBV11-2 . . CASSLGSRGIRYF TGTGCCAGCAGCTTAGGGAGTCGAGGAATTCGGTACTTC
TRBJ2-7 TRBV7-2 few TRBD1 CASSILTGGPYEQYF TGTGCCAGCAGCATACTGACAGGGGGTCCCTACGAGCAGTACTTC
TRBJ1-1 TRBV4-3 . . CASSQEFVPIRTMSEAFF TGCGCCAGCAGCCAAGAGTTTGTCCCCATCAGGACCATGAGTGAAGCTTTCTTT
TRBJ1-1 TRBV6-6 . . CASSYRGKNTEAFF TGTGCCAGCAGTTACAGGGGGAAGAACACTGAAGCTTTCTTT
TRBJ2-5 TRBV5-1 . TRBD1 CASSLGGGRGETQYF TGCGCCAGCAGCTTGGGAGGGGGCCGGGGAGAGACCCAGTACTTC
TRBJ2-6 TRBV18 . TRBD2 CASSLGLAGNSGANVLTF TGTGCCAGCTCACTGGGACTAGCGGGGAACTCTGGGGCCAACGTCCTGACTTTC
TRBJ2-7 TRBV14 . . CASSETGQEYEQYF TGTGCCAGCAGCGAGACGGGACAAGAATACGAGCAGTACTTC
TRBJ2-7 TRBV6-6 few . CASSYSGSGLLGEQYF TGTGCCAGCAGTTACTCGGGCAGCGGGCTCCTGGGCGAGCAGTACTTC
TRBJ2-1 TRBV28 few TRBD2 CASSQAGAIYNEQFF TGTGCCAGCAGTCAAGCGGGAGCGATATACAATGAGCAGTTCTTC
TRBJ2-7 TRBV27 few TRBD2 CASSGGLAGVPYEQYF TGTGCCAGCAGTGGGGGACTAGCGGGAGTGCCCTACGAGCAGTACTTC
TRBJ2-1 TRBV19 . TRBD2 CASSIVRTSAYNEQFF TGTGCCAGTAGTATTGTTAGGACTAGCGCCTACAATGAGCAGTTCTTC
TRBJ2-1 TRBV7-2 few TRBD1 CASSLGWGQGKLWNEQFF TGTGCCAGCAGCTTAGGGTGGGGACAGGGGAAATTGTGGAATGAGCAGTTCTTC
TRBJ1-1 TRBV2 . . CASRQSENTEAFF TGTGCCAGCAGGCAGTCCGAGAACACTGAAGCTTTCTTT
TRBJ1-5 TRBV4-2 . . CASSPTGWGRSNQPQHF TGTGCCAGCAGCCCCACGGGGTGGGGTAGGAGCAATCAGCCCCAGCATTTT
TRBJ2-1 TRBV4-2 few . CASSQAGPTASEQFF TGTGCCAGCAGCCAGGCGGGCCCCACAGCATCTGAGCAGTTCTTC
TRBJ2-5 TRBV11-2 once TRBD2 CASSLGTTSGIGKTQYF TGTGCCAGCAGCTTAGGGACGACTAGCGGGATAGGAAAGACCCAGTACTTC
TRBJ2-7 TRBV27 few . CASSPKTESSYERYF TGTGCCAGCAGTCCCAAGACAGAAAGCTCCTACGAGCGGTACTTC
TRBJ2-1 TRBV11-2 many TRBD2 CASRGLAGVNEQFF TGTGCCAGCAGGGGGCTAGCGGGGGTCAATGAGCAGTTCTTC
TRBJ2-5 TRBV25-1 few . CASSVTHLETQYF TGTGCCAGCAGTGTCACTCACCTAGAGACCCAGTACTTC
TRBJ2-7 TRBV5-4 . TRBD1 CASSSGGQGNEQYF TGTGCCAGCAGCTCTGGGGGACAGGGGAACGAGCAGTACTTC
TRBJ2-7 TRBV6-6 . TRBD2 CASSLTSGRYEQYF TGTGCCAGCAGTTTAACTAGCGGGAGGTACGAGCAGTACTTC
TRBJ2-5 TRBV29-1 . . CSVKALANQETQYF TGCAGCGTAAAAGCCCTAGCGAATCAAGAGACCCAGTACTTC
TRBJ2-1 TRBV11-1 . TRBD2 CASSLVAGVYNEQFF TGTGCCAGCAGCTTAGTAGCGGGAGTCTACAATGAGCAGTTCTTC
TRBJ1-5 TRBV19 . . CASSKRAGDQPQHF TGTGCCAGTAGTAAACGGGCTGGAGATCAGCCCCAGCATTTT
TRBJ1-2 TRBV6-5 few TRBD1 CASSYDGTAYYGYTF TGTGCCAGCAGTTACGATGGGACAGCTTACTATGGCTACACCTTC
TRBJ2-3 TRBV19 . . CASSMSGADTQYF TGTGCCAGTAGTATGTCAGGGGCAGATACGCAGTATTTT
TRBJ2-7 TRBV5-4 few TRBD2 CASSPAGRGGRQSYEQYF TGTGCCAGCAGCCCGGCGGGGAGGGGCGGGAGACAGTCCTACGAGCAGTACTTC
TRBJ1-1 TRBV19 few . CASSSLGDGVEAFF TGTGCCAGTAGTAGCCTCGGGGACGGTGTGGAAGCTTTCTTT
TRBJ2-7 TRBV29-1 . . CSVGGSYEQYF TGCAGCGTTGGAGGTTCCTACGAGCAGTACTTC
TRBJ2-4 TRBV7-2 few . CASSRHESLQYF TGTGCCAGCAGCCGGCACGAGTCGCTTCAGTACTTC
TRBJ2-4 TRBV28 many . CATRDQSLAKNIQYF TGTGCCACCCGGGACCAATCTTTAGCCAAAAACATTCAGTACTTC
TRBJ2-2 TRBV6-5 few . CASSYSALGISGELFF TGTGCCAGCAGTTACTCAGCCCTGGGTATTAGCGGGGAGCTGTTTTTT
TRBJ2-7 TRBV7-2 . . CASSFSEGYEQYF TGTGCCAGCAGCTTTTCAGAGGGGTACGAGCAGTACTTC
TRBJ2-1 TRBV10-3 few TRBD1 CAITSTGGPYNEQFF TGTGCCATCACTAGTACAGGGGGCCCCTACAATGAGCAGTTCTTC
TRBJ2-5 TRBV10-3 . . CAIRGPSQETQYF TGTGCCATCAGGGGACCGAGTCAAGAGACCCAGTACTTC
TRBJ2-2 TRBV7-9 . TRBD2 CASSFGASGDTGELFF TGTGCCAGCAGCTTCGGAGCTAGCGGAGACACCGGGGAGCTGTTTTTT
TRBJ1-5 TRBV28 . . CASSTYRVRGQPQHF TGTGCCAGCAGTACCTATAGGGTCCGAGGCCAGCCCCAGCATTTT
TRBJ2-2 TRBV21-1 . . CASGEWAAGELFF TGTGCCAGCGGGGAGTGGGCCGCCGGGGAGCTGTTTTTT